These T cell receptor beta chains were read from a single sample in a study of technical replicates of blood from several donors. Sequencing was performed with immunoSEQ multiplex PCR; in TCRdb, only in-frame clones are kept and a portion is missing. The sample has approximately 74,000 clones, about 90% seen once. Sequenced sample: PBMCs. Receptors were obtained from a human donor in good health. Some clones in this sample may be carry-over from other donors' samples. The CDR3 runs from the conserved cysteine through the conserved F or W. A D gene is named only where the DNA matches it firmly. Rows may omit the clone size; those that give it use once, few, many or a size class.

TGCGCCAGCAGCCAAGCTACAGGGTTCAACACCGGGGAGCTGTTTTTT | CASSQATGFNTGELFF | TRBV4-3 | NA | NA | 16 | TRBJ2-2
TGTGCCAGCAGTTACTCGAGGCAGAGTAATTCACCCCTCCACTTT | CASSYSRQSNSPLHF | TRBV6-6 | NA | NA | 15 | TRBJ1-6
TGTGCCAGCAGCCTACAGGGGTGGGGGTCAGGTCATTACTTC | CASSLQGWGSGHYF | TRBV11-2 | once | TRBD1 | 14 | TRBJ2-5
TGTGCCAGCAGCGTAGCGGCAGGGGGGAACACTGAAGCTTTCTTT | CASSVAAGGNTEAFF | TRBV9 | NA | TRBD1 | 15 | TRBJ1-1
TGTGCCGGCCAACGACAGATTACCTATGGCTACACCTTC | CAGQRQITYGYTF | TRBV30 | NA | NA | 13 | TRBJ1-2
TGTGCCAGCAGTCAAGACAGGGGAACTGAAGCTTTCTTT | CASSQDRGTEAFF | TRBV6-1 | NA | TRBD1 | 13 | TRBJ1-1
TGCGCCAGCAGCCTCGACGTCAGGAATGAAGCTTTCTTT | CASSLDVRNEAFF | TRBV5-1 | few | NA | 13 | TRBJ1-1
TGCGCCAGCAGACCAGGGGGCGGGGGCACTGAAGCTTTCTTT | CASRPGGGGTEAFF | TRBV5-1 | NA | TRBD1 | 14 | TRBJ1-1
TGTGCCAGCAGCTTACCGGGACTAGCTTCAGGCGATGAGCAGTTCTTC | CASSLPGLASGDEQFF | TRBV5-6 | NA | TRBD2 | 16 | TRBJ2-1
TGTGCCAGCAGCTTAGGTCAGGGGAACGGGGAGCAGTACTTC | CASSLGQGNGEQYF | TRBV7-6 | NA | NA | 14 | TRBJ2-7
TGTGCCACCAGCAGAGATCCCCAGGGTAATTCACCCCTCCACTTT | CATSRDPQGNSPLHF | TRBV15 | few | NA | 15 | TRBJ1-6
TGTGCCAGCCCTAGGGTTGGCAGGGGACAGAACACTGAAGCTTTCTTT | CASPRVGRGQNTEAFF | TRBV6-6 | NA | NA | 16 | TRBJ1-1
TGTGCCAGCAGTAAGACAGGCTATGGCTACACCTTC | CASSKTGYGYTF | TRBV6-5 | NA | NA | 12 | TRBJ1-2
TGTGCCAGCAGCTTACAGACAGGGGGCGGCAATCAGCCCCAGCATTTT | CASSLQTGGGNQPQHF | TRBV7-9 | NA | TRBD1 | 16 | TRBJ1-5
TGTGCCAGCAGTGAACAGGGATCTAACTATGGCTACACCTTC | CASSEQGSNYGYTF | TRBV2 | NA | NA | 14 | TRBJ1-2
TGTGCCAGCAGCACGACAACGAACACTGAAGCTTTCTTT | CASSTTTNTEAFF | TRBV7-3 | NA | NA | 13 | TRBJ1-1
TGTGCCAGCAGCTTGTCCGGGGGTGAGCAGTACTTC | CASSLSGGEQYF | TRBV5-4 | NA | NA | 12 | TRBJ2-7
TGTGCCAGCAGCTTCATACCCCGACAGACAGGAGGTCGAAACACCATATATTTT | CASSFIPRQTGGRNTIYF | TRBV13 | NA | NA | 18 | TRBJ1-3
TGTGCCAGCAGCGCCGGGACAACTTCACCCCTCCACTTT | CASSAGTTSPLHF | TRBV7-3 | NA | NA | 13 | TRBJ1-6
TGTGCCAGCAGCGCCCAGGGGGCCGGGTATGGCTACACCTTC | CASSAQGAGYGYTF | TRBV5-4 | NA | TRBD1 | 14 | TRBJ1-2
TGCAGCGGTACCGGGACTAGCGGGGGGTCCCCCTACAATGAGCAGTTCTTC | CSGTGTSGGSPYNEQFF | TRBV29-1 | NA | TRBD2 | 17 | TRBJ2-1
TGTGCCAGCAGCCCAAGACAGGGGGGTACTGAAGCTTTCTTT | CASSPRQGGTEAFF | TRBV5-5 | NA | TRBD1 | 14 | TRBJ1-1
TGCGCCAGCAGCTTGGACACGGGGGAGACCCAGTACTTC | CASSLDTGETQYF | TRBV5-1 | NA | NA | 13 | TRBJ2-5
TGTGCCTGGAGTGTGAGAGGGTGGAACTACAATGAGCAGTTCTTC | CAWSVRGWNYNEQFF | TRBV30 | once | NA | 15 | TRBJ2-1
TGTGCCAGCAGTAGGGGCTACGAGCAGTACTTC | CASSRGYEQYF | TRBV6-5 | NA | NA | 11 | TRBJ2-7
TGTGCCAGCTCCCCCGGGAGGGTCAATGAGCAGTACTTC | CASSPGRVNEQYF | TRBV6-5 | once | TRBD2 | 13 | TRBJ2-7
TGTGCCAGCAGCTCCGTCCGGGGATCTTTCTACGAGCAGTACTTC | CASSSVRGSFYEQYF | TRBV5-8 | NA | NA | 15 | TRBJ2-7
TGTGCCAGCAGCTTAGGAAGGGGGGGCCGGAGGTACACTGAAGCTTTCTTT | CASSLGRGGRRYTEAFF | TRBV11-2 | NA | NA | 17 | TRBJ1-1
TGCAGCGCAGCTAGCAACGAGCAGTTCTTC | CSAASNEQFF | TRBV20-1 | NA | NA | 10 | TRBJ2-1
TGTGCCAGCAGTTTAAGTAACCGGGACAGACACGAGCAGTACTTC | CASSLSNRDRHEQYF | TRBV6-6 | NA | TRBD1 | 15 | TRBJ2-7
TGTGCCAGCAGCAACCGGGACAGGGAAGCTTTCTTT | CASSNRDREAFF | TRBV7-8 | NA | TRBD1 | 12 | TRBJ1-1
TGTGCCAGCAGCTTAGACGGAGAATATTCACCCCTCCACTTT | CASSLDGEYSPLHF | TRBV11-1 | NA | NA | 14 | TRBJ1-6
TGTGCCAGCAGTGACTCGGGGGGGGCGAACACCGGGGAGCTGTTTTTT | CASSDSGGANTGELFF | TRBV6-4 | few | TRBD2 | 16 | TRBJ2-2
TGTGCCAGCAAGACTAGCGGGGGGCCTCCCCACGAGCAGTACTTC | CASKTSGGPPHEQYF | TRBV2 | NA | TRBD2 | 15 | TRBJ2-7
TGTGCCTGGGAACGGGGGGGCTCTGGTTGGGGCACTGAAGCTTTCTTT | CAWERGGSGWGTEAFF | TRBV30 | few | NA | 16 | TRBJ1-1
TGTGCCACCAGAGACGAACTCAGGGGTCTGAACACTGAAGCTTTCTTT | CATRDELRGLNTEAFF | TRBV15 | NA | NA | 16 | TRBJ1-1
TGTGCCAGCAGTTACAGGGGGCCGGGGGGCTACACCTTC | CASSYRGPGGYTF | TRBV11-2 | NA | TRBD1 | 13 | TRBJ1-2
TGTGCCAGCAGCGTTAGCAAAACCGGGGAGCTGTTTTTT | CASSVSKTGELFF | TRBV7-9 | NA | NA | 13 | TRBJ2-2
TGTGCCAGCATGCGGCGGGACAGCTCCTACGAGCAGTACTTC | CASMRRDSSYEQYF | TRBV5-4 | NA | NA | 14 | TRBJ2-7
TGTGCCAGCAGCGTAGGACAGGGCGGGGAGCCCCAGCATTTT | CASSVGQGGEPQHF | TRBV9 | NA | TRBD1 | 14 | TRBJ1-5
TGCAGCGTTGAAAGTACGGGGGGGCTGCACGAGCAGTACTTC | CSVESTGGLHEQYF | TRBV29-1 | NA | TRBD2 | 14 | TRBJ2-7